The next 21 T cell receptor beta chains were all read from a single sample in a study of T cells in localized non-small cell lung cancer. Assay: immunoSEQ multiplex PCR; the TCRdb copy retains only in-frame clones and omits some. The sample shows tens of thousands of clones, about 92% of them seen only once. The specimen was peripheral blood, collected before any cancer treatment. These TCRs come from a woman between 35 and 75 years old with stage I lung adenocarcinoma.

The chain joins TRBV20-1 to TRBJ1-2; D gene uncertain. CDR1 and CDR2 from the germline V gene are DFQATT and SNEGSKA (reference sequence). CDR3 length: 11 residues. Trimming shortened V by 0 bases and J by 7 bases, and 6 bases separated the two germline ends. The DNA for the CDR3 is TGCAGTGCTAGAGAAAGCGGTGGCTACACCTTC. Translated, it gives CSARESGGYTF.

The chain is built from TRBV10-1 and TRBJ2-7; TRBD1 agrees at 7 bases. V shed 2 bases, J shed 2 bases, and the junction held 6 bases outside the gene matches. The CDR3 spans 15 residues. Germline CDR1 reads WNHNN; CDR2 reads SYGVQD (reference sequence). CDR3 nucleotides: TGCGCCAGCAGTGAGACAGGGGCGTCCCCCTACGAGCAGTACTTC. Translating gives CASSETGASPYEQYF.

The chain carries TRBV11-3 and TRBJ2-7; no clear D gene. V lost 0 bases and J lost 5, with 8 bases in between. CDR1 SGHNT and CDR2 YENEEA come from the germline V gene. CDR3 length equals 13 residues. For the CDR3, the DNA is TGTGCCAGCAGCTTAGAGGGCGTCAACGAGCAGTACTTC. Amino acids: CASSLEGVNEQYF.

The chain couples TRBV10-2 to TRBJ1-2; perhaps TRBD1 as D (5 bases). The CDR3 runs 14 residues. The V end was cut by 6 bases, the J end by 4 bases, with 15 bases between. Germline V lookup: CDR1 WSHSY, CDR2 SAAADI. The CDR3 protein is CASRYGQGSYGYTF. CDR3 DNA: TGCGCCAGCAGATACGGGCAGGGAAGCTATGGCTACACCTTC.

This chain uses TRBV5-1 with TRBJ2-5; 14 bases line up with TRBD2. The CDR3 has 17 amino acids. Germline V CDR1 and CDR2: SGHRS, YFSETQ. V was clipped by 0 bases and J by 4 bases; unmatched bases: 5. CDR3 bases: TGCGCCAGCAGCTTGGGGACTAGCGGGGGGCCCGGAGAGACCCAGTACTTC. It is translated as CASSLGTSGGPGETQYF.

V is TRBV27 and J is TRBJ2-6; D possibly corresponds to TRBD2 (6 bases). From germline, CDR1 is MNHEY and CDR2 SMNVEV (reference sequence). V was cut by 4 bases and J by 2 bases, with 9 bases left in between. The CDR3 has 15 amino acids. CDR3 amino acids: CASSSGGPGANVLTF. CDR3 nucleotides: TGTGCCAGCAGTTCAGGAGGGCCTGGGGCCAACGTCCTGACTTTC.

This chain links TRBV28 with TRBJ1-2, with D hard to call. The CDR3 is made up of 13 amino acids. Germline CDR1 and CDR2: MDHEN and SYDVKM. The V end was cut by 6 bases, the J end by 4 bases, with 12 bases between. The CDR3 nucleotides are TGTGCCAGCAGCCTGGGCATTCCCTATGGCTACACCTTC. This codes for CASSLGIPYGYTF.

This sequence joins TRBV5-1 and TRBJ2-7; the D gene is possibly TRBD2 (6 bases). The CDR3 is 15 residues long. Trimming pared 1 base from V and 7 bases from J, leaving 18 bases between. Looked up from germline, CDR1 is SGHRS and CDR2 is YFSETQ. CDR3 sequence: CASSLSRDSSGEQYF. CDR3 coding DNA: TGCGCCAGCAGCTTGTCCCGGGACTCCTCTGGGGAGCAGTACTTC.

The chain employs TRBV29-1 and TRBJ1-1; D is unclear. The V end lost 5 bases, the J end lost 2 bases, and 9 bases lay between the germline ends. The CDR3 totals 12 residues. Per the germline V gene, CDR1 is SQVTM and CDR2 is ANQGSEA. The CDR3 is CSVLGQNTEAFF. The DNA of the CDR3 is TGCAGCGTTTTGGGTCAAAACACTGAAGCTTTCTTT.

J is TRBJ2-2 and V is TRBV29-1; TRBD1 matches at 11 bases. From germline, CDR1 is SQVTM and CDR2 ANQGSEA. This CDR3 comprises 16 residues. The trim removed 5 bases at V and 7 bases at J, leaving 12 bases unmatched. The DNA of the CDR3 is TGCAGCGTTCTAGTACAGGACAGGGGGCCTAGCGGGGAGCTGTTTTTT. The encoded protein is CSVLVQDRGPSGELFF.

This rearrangement joins TRBV28 to TRBJ2-1; D gene ambiguous. V lost 4 bases and J lost 2, with 15 bases in between. The CDR3 spans 16 residues. Germline loops: CDR1 MDHEN, CDR2 SYDVKM. CDR3 DNA sequence: TGTGCCAGCAGTTACTTCGGATCGGCCGCCTACAATGAGCAGTTCTTC. It specifies CASSYFGSAAYNEQFF.

The chain carries TRBV12-5 and TRBJ2-7; D perhaps matches TRBD2 (7 bases). Per the germline V gene, CDR1 is LGHNT and CDR2 is FRNRAP. V was trimmed by 7 bases and J by 6 bases, leaving 25 bases between them. The CDR3 length is 16 residues. The DNA of the CDR3 is TGTGCTAGTGTCCCATGGTGGGGGGGGCGGTCGAGCGAGCAGTACTTC. It is translated as CASVPWWGGRSSEQYF.

The chain joins TRBV5-6 to TRBJ2-2, with 8 bases aligning to TRBD1. The germline V gene encodes CDR1 SGHDT and CDR2 YYEEEE. The CDR3 sequence is 17 residues long. V was pared by 0 bases and J by 4 bases, with 8 bases of the junction left unmatched. CDR3 nucleotides: TGTGCCAGCAGCTTGGGATGGCAGGGGGCCGGCACCGGGGAGCTGTTTTTT. Protein: CASSLGWQGAGTGELFF. The full variable domain, rest sourced from reference TRBV5-6 and TRBJ2-2, is DAGVTQSPTHLIKTRGQQVTLRCSPKSGHDTVSWYQQALGQGPQFIFQYYEEEERQRGNFPDRFSGHQFPNYSSELNVNALLLGDSALYLCASSLGWQGAGTGELFFGEGSRLTVL.

This clone is a singleton in its sample. In nucleotides, the CDR3 is TGTGCCAGCAGTAGACCCGGGACTAGCGGCACAGATACGCAGTATTTT. It is translated as CASSRPGTSGTDTQYF. J is TRBJ2-3 and V is TRBV25-1, with 10 bases fitting TRBD2. The CDR3 totals 16 residues. The germline V gene has CDR1 MGHDK and CDR2 SYGVNS. V shed 5 bases, J shed 1 base, and the junction held 6 bases outside the gene matches.

This clone occurred a few times. The rearrangement links TRBV5-5 to TRBJ2-7, with 8 bases fitting TRBD2. V was clipped by 6 bases and J by 7 bases; unmatched bases: 15. Germline CDR1 reads SGHKS; CDR2 reads YYEKEE (reference sequence). This CDR3 is built from 15 residues. The CDR3 nucleotides read TGTGCCAGCACCCCCCTAGGACTAGCTGACATAGAGCAGTACTTC. Translation: CASTPLGLADIEQYF.

V usage is TRBV2 and J usage is TRBJ1-4, with 8 positions matching TRBD1. This CDR3 region has 14 residues. CDR1 is SNHLY, CDR2 FYNNEI, per germline. With 6 bases clipped from V and 6 bases from J, the junction kept 6 bases outside the gene matches. The CDR3 is CASSRDRSDEKLFF. The CDR3 region has the DNA TGTGCCAGCAGCCGGGACAGGAGTGATGAAAAACTGTTTTTT. Full variable domain (remainder filled in from reference TRBV2 and TRBJ1-4): EPEVTQTPSHQVTQMGQEVILRCVPISNHLYFYWYRQILGQKVEFLVSFYNNEISEKSEIFDDQFSVERPDGSNFTLKIRSTKLEDSAMYFCASSRDRSDEKLFFGSGTQLSVL.

The chain recombines TRBV28 with TRBJ1-6; the match to TRBD1 covers 9 bases. Germline assignment: CDR1 MDHEN and CDR2 SYDVKM. Trimming took 3 bases from V and 10 from J; bases not matched to a gene: 4. There are 14 residues in the CDR3. The CDR3 DNA reads TGTGCCAGCAGTTTCTGGGACAGGGAATCACCCCTCCACTTT. Its translation: CASSFWDRESPLHF.

The V and J genes are TRBV18 and TRBJ2-2; no firm D call. The V end lost 1 base, the J end lost 7 bases, and 13 bases lay between the germline ends. The CDR3 is made up of 15 amino acids. Germline loops: CDR1 KGHSH, CDR2 LQKENI. The CDR3, as DNA: TGTGCCAGCTCACCACGACACCCTTGGGTCGGGGAGCTGTTTTTT. Translation gives CASSPRHPWVGELFF.

V and J are TRBV15 and TRBJ2-1, with D tentatively TRBD1 or TRBD2 (5 bases each). Trimming removed 2 bases from V and 6 bases from J, with 11 bases in between. CDR1 and CDR2 from the germline V gene are LNHNV and YYDKDF (reference sequence). The CDR3 spans 14 residues. The DNA for the CDR3 is TGTGCCACCAGCAGATCTGGGGGTACCAATGAGCAGTTCTTC. Its protein product is CATSRSGGTNEQFF.

Only a few counts were recorded for this clone. The chain is built from TRBV19 and TRBJ1-3; the D is unclear. Trimming pared 9 bases from V and 0 bases from J, leaving 12 bases between. The length of the CDR3 is 14 residues. Germline loops: CDR1 LNHDA, CDR2 SQIVND (reference sequence). Here the CDR3 DNA reads TGTGCCAGCCGGATAACACCCTCTGGAAACACCATATATTTT. Translating gives CASRITPSGNTIYF.

V is TRBV30 and J is TRBJ1-1; D gene ambiguous. The germline V gene encodes CDR1 GTSNPN and CDR2 SVGIG (reference sequence). The V gene lost 5 bases and the J gene lost 3 bases, with 7 bases spanning the gap. The CDR3 has 11 amino acids. CDR3 protein: CAWGWYTEAFF. CDR3 DNA: TGTGCCTGGGGGTGGTACACTGAAGCTTTCTTT. Full variable domain (outside the CDR3, taken from reference TRBV30 and TRBJ1-1): SQTIHQWPATLVQPVGSPLSLECTVEGTSNPNLYWYRQAAGRGLQLLFYSVGIGQISSEVPQNLSASRPQDRQFILSSKKLLLSDSGFYLCAWGWYTEAFFGQGTRLTVV.